This entry lists 27 T cell receptor beta chains sequenced from one sample in a study of PD-1 blockade in classical Hodgkin lymphoma (dated by TCRdb to between 2020 and 2021). The library came from the immunoSEQ multiplex PCR assay. TCRdb took this table from immuneACCESS and kept in-frame rearrangements with V and J called. Such tables lack part of the clones; where checked against another copy, unresolved V genes explain under half of the gap, and the rest is unexplained. The table for this sample lists 90,000 to 100,000 clones; about three quarters of them were counted only once. The top ten clonotypes cover approximately 9% of the sample. The time point label corresponds to: cycle 4 day 1 (C4D1), after around six weeks of nivolumab. Every trial patient had relapsed following autologous stem cell transplantation, and prior brentuximab vedotin exposure was what differed among cohorts A, B and C.

The sequences come from peripheral blood mononuclear cells (PBMCs), collected before the fourth cycle of nivolumab. Every receptor here comes from a human donor with classical Hodgkin lymphoma.

V is TRBV19 and J is TRBJ2-7, with D perhaps assigned TRBD1 or TRBD2 (5 bases each). The V end lost 7 bases, the J end lost 4 bases, and 17 bases lay between the germline ends. The CDR3 covers 14 residues. From germline, CDR1 is LNHDA and CDR2 SQIVND (reference sequence). The CDR3, as DNA: TGTGCCAGTACCAGTCAGGGACCGACGTACGAGCAGTACTTC. It translates to CASTSQGPTYEQYF. The full variable domain, completed using reference TRBV19 and TRBJ2-7, is DGGITQSPKYLFRKEGQNVTLSCEQNLNHDAMYWYRQDPGQGLRLIYYSQIVNDFQKGDIAEGYSVSREKKESFPLTVTSAQKNPTAFYLCASTSQGPTYEQYFGPGTRLTVT.

The V and J genes are TRBV2 and TRBJ2-7, with a weak D call TRBD1 (6 bases). Per germline, CDR1 SNHLY and CDR2 FYNNEI. The CDR3 length is 12 residues. V was cut by 7 bases and J by 3 bases, with 10 bases left in between. The CDR3 nucleotides are TGTGCCAGCAAAGACAGGATCTACGAGCAGTACTTC. It is translated as CASKDRIYEQYF.

The CDR3 loop is CASSPETYLGSNEKLFF. DNA for the CDR3: TGTGCCAGCTCACCAGAAACGTATCTGGGGTCAAATGAAAAACTGTTTTTT. V usage is TRBV18 and J usage is TRBJ1-4; D is unresolved. Germline V gene sequence: CDR1 KGHSH, CDR2 LQKENI. The CDR3 covers 17 residues. V was pared by 2 bases and J by 5 bases, with 18 bases between. The complete variable domain, with remaining parts taken from reference TRBV18 and TRBJ1-4, reads NAGVMQNPRHLVRRRGQEARLRCSPMKGHSHVYWYRQLPEEGLKFMVYLQKENIIDESGMPKERFSAEFPKEGPSILRIQQVVRGDSAAYFCASSPETYLGSNEKLFFGSGTQLSVL.

The chain is built from TRBV18 and TRBJ2-2; D possibly corresponds to TRBD1 (5 bases). The CDR3 loop spans 16 amino acids. From germline, CDR1 is KGHSH and CDR2 LQKENI. V gave up 0 bases and J gave up 4 bases, with 12 bases separating them. CDR3: CASSPPSRAATGELFF. In DNA, the CDR3 is TGTGCCAGCTCACCACCTTCCAGGGCGGCCACCGGGGAGCTGTTTTTT.

This clone has just a few counts. Other nucleotide sequences in the sample specify the same CDR3. J is TRBJ1-1 and V is TRBV18, with a tentative D call TRBD1 (5 bases). Trimming removed 1 base from V and 1 base from J, with 7 bases in between. Germline V gives CDR1 KGHSH, CDR2 LQKENI. The CDR3 is 14 residues long. The chain's CDR3 is CASSPLGQNTEAFF. The DNA of the CDR3 is TGTGCCAGCTCACCACTCGGACAGAACACTGAAGCTTTCTTT.

This clone was counted many times. The rearrangement links TRBV9 to TRBJ1-1; D is unclear. The CDR3 extends over 13 amino acids. V lost 0 bases and J lost 5, with 8 bases in between. The V gene's germline CDR1 is SGDLS and CDR2 YYNGEE. CDR3 coding DNA: TGTGCCAGCAGCGTAGCTCGCGGGACTGAAGCTTTCTTT. Translated: CASSVARGTEAFF.

The chain is built from TRBV7-3 and TRBJ1-6; no clear D gene. This CDR3 has 14 amino acids. The V gene lost 0 bases and the J gene lost 11 bases, with 11 bases spanning the gap. In germline, CDR1 is SGHTA, CDR2 FQGTGA. CDR3 nucleotides: TGTGCCAGCAGCTTAACTGGGATTGATACACCCCTCCACTTT. Its translation is CASSLTGIDTPLHF.

The chain links TRBV10-3 to TRBJ2-3; TRBD2 matches at 11 bases. J gave up 0 bases and V 5 bases, and 13 bases lay outside the gene matches. Germline V lookup: CDR1 ENHRY, CDR2 SYGVKD. CDR3 length: 19 amino acids. The CDR3 coding sequence is TGTGCCATCAGTAATTCCGGGACTAGCGGTGACACTAGCACAGATACGCAGTATTTT. Translating gives CAISNSGTSGDTSTDTQYF.

V usage is TRBV7-3 and J usage is TRBJ2-7, with 10 bases lining up with TRBD2. The length of the CDR3 is 15 residues. The germline V gene has CDR1 SGHTA and CDR2 FQGTGA. V lost 5 bases to trimming and J lost 6 bases; unmatched junction nucleotides: 10. The CDR3 DNA reads as TGTGCCAGCAGCCTACTAGGGCTAGCGGGAGCCGAGCAGTACTTC. This sequence encodes CASSLLGLAGAEQYF.

This chain uses TRBV19 with TRBJ2-7; possibly TRBD1 for D (6 bases). The V end lost 4 bases, the J end lost 6 bases, and 19 bases lay between the germline ends. The CDR3 length is 15 residues. CDR1 is LNHDA and CDR2 is SQIVND in the germline V gene (reference sequence). The CDR3 is CASSRKQGRGFEQYF. The CDR3 DNA is TGTGCCAGTAGTAGAAAACAGGGCCGGGGCTTCGAGCAGTACTTC.

This clone was seen just once. The chain links TRBV2 to TRBJ1-1; no clear D. Germline V gives CDR1 SNHLY, CDR2 FYNNEI. CDR3 length: 15 residues. The ends were cut back, 3 bases at V and 2 bases at J, with 13 bases in the middle. The CDR3 nucleotides read TGTGCCAGCAGTGAGGACCCAGTGGGCAACACTGAAGCTTTCTTT. Translated: CASSEDPVGNTEAFF.

The rearrangement uses TRBV2 and TRBJ2-3, with 11 bases lining up with TRBD2. V shed 6 bases and J 5 bases; nucleotides not matched to a gene: 7. The CDR3 is made up of 15 amino acids. Germline values: CDR1 SNHLY, CDR2 FYNNEI. DNA for the CDR3: TGTGCCAGCAGATATAGCGGGAGGGCCGGAGATACGCAGTATTTT. This translates into CASRYSGRAGDTQYF.

The chain has TRBV12-5 and TRBJ2-1, with 9 nucleotides matching TRBD2. V trimming: 0 bases; J trimming: 4 bases; junction bases outside the gene matches: 4. The germline gives CDR1 LGHNT, CDR2 FRNRAP. The CDR3 runs 16 residues. This chain's CDR3 is CASGLVLAGIYNEQFF. CDR3 nucleotide sequence: TGTGCTAGTGGTTTGGTGCTAGCGGGAATATACAATGAGCAGTTCTTC. Together with reference TRBV12-5 and TRBJ2-1, the CDR3 gives the full variable domain: DARVTQTPRHKVTEMGQEVTMRCQPILGHNTVFWYRQTMMQGLELLAYFRNRAPLDDSGMPKDRFSAEMPDATLATLKIQPSEPRDSAVYFCASGLVLAGIYNEQFFGPGTRLTVL.

The chain has TRBV27 and TRBJ2-1; D may be TRBD1 (5 bases). V lost 1 base and J lost 5, with 9 bases in between. The germline CDR1 and CDR2 sequences are MNHEY and SMNVEV (reference sequence). This CDR3 comprises 14 residues. The CDR3 bases are TGTGCCAGCAGTTTATTTGCCAGGGACAATGAGCAGTTCTTC. It is translated as CASSLFARDNEQFF.

V is TRBV18 and J is TRBJ2-3; 10 bases are a match to TRBD1. The ends lost 2 bases at V and 3 bases at J; junction bases unmatched: 2. CDR1 is KGHSH, CDR2 LQKENI, per germline. The CDR3 has 15 amino acids. The CDR3 bases are TGTGCCAGCTCACCATGGGGACAGGGGACAGATACGCAGTATTTT. It codes for CASSPWGQGTDTQYF.

The chain carries TRBV27 and TRBJ2-7; D is perhaps TRBD1 or TRBD2 (5 bases each). Per the germline V gene, CDR1 is MNHEY and CDR2 is SMNVEV (reference sequence). The CDR3 has 12 residues. The V end was cut by 5 bases, the J end by 5 bases, with 10 bases between. CDR3 bases: TGTGCCAGCAGTGCGAGGGGACACGAGCAGTACTTC. This translates into CASSARGHEQYF.

The table lists this clone with a few counts. The V call is TRBV6-5, the J call TRBJ1-1; perhaps TRBD1 as D (6 bases). Germline lookup yields CDR1 MNHEY and CDR2 SVGAGI. This CDR3 is built from 14 residues. V lost 4 bases, J lost 0 bases, and 9 bases lay in between. The CDR3 region has the DNA TGTGCCAGCAGTTGGGGGCGGTTGAACACTGAAGCTTTCTTT. It codes for CASSWGRLNTEAFF.

In DNA, the CDR3 is TGTGCCAGCAGTTACTCGACTAGCGGGGGGCAAGAGACCCAGTACTTC. Translated: CASSYSTSGGQETQYF. The chain is built from TRBV6-5 and TRBJ2-5; 13 bases map to TRBD2. Per the germline V gene, CDR1 is MNHEY and CDR2 is SVGAGI. J lost 2 bases, V lost 0 bases, and 0 bases had no gene match. CDR3 length equals 16 residues.

The chain joins TRBV30 to TRBJ2-2; D uncertain. Per germline, CDR1 GTSNPN and CDR2 SVGIG (reference sequence). The V end lost 2 bases, the J end lost 2 bases, and 12 bases lay between the germline ends. CDR3 length equals 15 residues. CDR3 loop: CAWSTTSANTGELFF. The CDR3 region has the DNA TGTGCCTGGAGTACAACTTCGGCCAACACCGGGGAGCTGTTTTTT.

V is TRBV29-1 and J is TRBJ2-1; 13 bases fit TRBD2. Germline assignment: CDR1 SQVTM and CDR2 ANQGSEA. Trimming took 6 bases from V and 8 from J; bases not matched to a gene: 16. The CDR3 runs 17 residues. CDR3 nucleotide sequence: TGCAGCGTCGTAGATGGTAGGACTAGCGGGAGTAAGGATGAGCAGTTCTTC. This gives the protein CSVVDGRTSGSKDEQFF.

This clone appeared once. V gene TRBV11-2 combines with J gene TRBJ2-2; 7 bases align to TRBD2. Germline CDR1 reads SGHAT; CDR2 reads FQNNGV. Losses at the gene ends were 1 base for V and 7 bases for J; bases not matched to a gene: 3. The length of the CDR3 is 14 residues. The CDR3 protein is CASSLAGRGGELFF. DNA of the CDR3: TGTGCCAGCAGCTTAGCGGGGAGGGGCGGGGAGCTGTTTTTT. Full variable domain (rest looked up from reference TRBV11-2 and TRBJ2-2): EAGVAQSPRYKIIEKRQSVAFWCNPISGHATLYWYQQILGQGPKLLIQFQNNGVVDDSQLPKDRFSAERLKGVDSTLKIQPAKLEDSAVYLCASSLAGRGGELFFGEGSRLTVL.

This chain's CDR3 is CASSESRDSRISGANVLTF. CDR3 DNA: TGTGCCAGTAGTGAATCGCGGGACAGCAGAATCTCTGGGGCCAACGTCCTGACTTTC. The chain carries TRBV19 and TRBJ2-6; TRBD1 might be the D (7 bases). V was shortened by 5 bases and J by 0 bases, with 20 bases between the two germline ends. Germline-derived CDR1 and CDR2 are LNHDA and SQIVND (reference sequence). There are 19 residues in the CDR3.

The gene calls are TRBV5-1 and TRBJ2-1, with 10 bases matching TRBD1. CDR1 is SGHRS, CDR2 YFSETQ, per germline. This CDR3 has 15 residues. Losses at the gene ends were 2 bases for V and 5 bases for J; bases not matched to a gene: 4. DNA of the CDR3: TGCGCCAGCAGCTTCCGGGACAGGGGCGACAATGAGCAGTTCTTC. Its translation is CASSFRDRGDNEQFF.

The V gene is TRBV5-5, the J gene TRBJ1-2, with D unresolved. The CDR3 has 13 residues. Per the germline V gene, CDR1 is SGHKS and CDR2 is YYEKEE (reference sequence). V gave up 4 bases and J gave up 4 bases, with 11 bases separating them. CDR3 in DNA: TGTGCCAGCAGCCAAAGACACTCCTATGGCTACACCTTC. Amino acid sequence: CASSQRHSYGYTF.

The chain employs TRBV5-4 and TRBJ1-2, with D possibly being TRBD1 (5 bases). Germline V gene data show CDR1 as SGHNT and CDR2 as YYREEE (reference sequence). The V end was cut by 2 bases, the J end by 1 base, with 9 bases between. The CDR3 sequence is 14 residues long. This CDR3 reads CASSFNQGNYGYTF. The CDR3, as DNA: TGTGCCAGCAGCTTCAACCAGGGTAACTATGGCTACACCTTC.

The sample holds a few counts of this clone. The chain combines TRBV5-4 with TRBJ1-6; 7 nucleotides match TRBD1. The CDR3 runs 15 residues. V trimming: 4 bases; J trimming: 9 bases; junction bases outside the gene matches: 10. In germline, CDR1 is SGHNT, CDR2 YYREEE (reference sequence). The CDR3 loop is CASSHTGALVSPLHF. In DNA form, the CDR3 reads TGTGCCAGCAGCCACACAGGGGCGCTAGTTTCACCCCTCCACTTT.

The V call is TRBV4-1, the J call TRBJ2-7; possibly TRBD1 or TRBD2 for D (5 bases each). The CDR3 runs 14 residues. The germline gives CDR1 MGHRA, CDR2 YSYEKL. V was clipped by 0 bases and J by 9 bases, with 15 bases between them. The CDR3 DNA follows: TGCGCCAGCAGCCAAGAGAGGGGACGCGGATGGCAGTACTTC. Translation gives CASSQERGRGWQYF.